This T cell receptor beta chain was identified during a study of cytomegalovirus exposure and HLA in healthy donors. Details on this clone: Its specificity is not known.

PCR involved 60 Vbeta and 13 Jbeta primers. Sequencing used immunoSEQ multiplex PCR; TCRdb keeps in-frame clones, though not all of them. The sample contains roughly 20,000 clones, roughly 70% of which appear only once. Healthy bone marrow donors made up the donor group. The CDR3 contains 14 residues. With 3 bases removed from V and 7 bases from J, the gap between germline ends came to 15 bases. Germline V gene data show CDR1 as LNHDA and CDR2 as SQIVND (reference sequence). Findings and limits, study-wide: Specificity of a few CMV-associated chains for CMV antigens was verified in vitro.

The gene calls are TRBV19 and TRBJ1-1, with no clear D. The material sequenced was PBMCs. The clonotype comes from a man younger than 35 in good health and CMV-seronegative. The CDR3 region has the DNA TGTGCCAGTAGTATTGGGTCCGGGGTGTTTGAAGCTTTCTTT. This codes for CASSIGSGVFEAFF.